What follows are 14 T cell receptor beta chains derived from one specimen sequenced in a study of blood T cell repertoires in COVID-19. Only in-frame clones appear in the TCRdb table, and some are missing; sequencing was by immunoSEQ multiplex PCR. The sample includes approximately 97,000 clones, 80% to 95% of them seen just once. The sequenced sample was peripheral blood. The source is a man between 18 and 35 years old with acute or convalescent COVID-19.

The chain couples TRBV23-1 to TRBJ1-5; TRBD1 matches at 10 bases. TRBV23-1 is assigned to the ORF class and has an uncertain function. The junction had 8 bases not matched to a gene; V was cut back by 3 bases and J by 3 bases. This CDR3 spans 17 amino acids. The CDR3 nucleotides read TGCGCCAGCAGTCAGGACTCCGGGACAGGGGCCAATCAGCCCCAGCATTTT. This gives the protein CASSQDSGTGANQPQHF.

The V call is TRBV6-5, the J call TRBJ1-1; D gene uncertain. Germline V lookup: CDR1 MNHEY, CDR2 SVGAGI. This CDR3 region has 14 residues. V was cut by 2 bases and J by 1 base, with 8 bases left in between. The CDR3 coding sequence is TGTGCCAGCAGTTACACCGATAGGAACACTGAAGCTTTCTTT. Protein sequence: CASSYTDRNTEAFF.

The chain combines TRBV10-1 with TRBJ2-7; a possible D gene is TRBD2 (6 bases). There are 15 residues in the CDR3. Trimming removed 8 bases from V and 3 bases from J, with 20 bases in between. Germline V CDR1 and CDR2: WNHNN, SYGVQD (reference sequence). The CDR3 loop reads CASSEYRRGRYEQYF. The CDR3 DNA follows: TGCGCCAGCTCCGAGTATCGGCGGGGCCGCTACGAGCAGTACTTC.

The chain links TRBV20-1 to TRBJ2-1, with D possibly matching TRBD2 (5 bases). CDR3 length: 11 residues. CDR1 and CDR2 (germline): DFQATT, SNEGSKA (reference sequence). The V and J ends lost 5 bases and 13 bases respectively, with 15 bases between them. The CDR3 coding sequence is TGCAGTGCTCCAACCACGGGGTTACAGTTCTTC. It yields the protein CSAPTTGLQFF.

The chain carries TRBV30 and TRBJ1-6, with D possibly being TRBD1 (6 bases). V shed 7 bases and J shed 4 bases, with 20 bases lying between them. CDR1 GTSNPN and CDR2 SVGIG come from the germline V gene (reference sequence). The CDR3 runs to 16 residues. Here the CDR3 DNA reads TGTGCCTCAAATTTCGGACAGACAATGTATAATTCACCCCTCCACTTT. Translation gives CASNFGQTMYNSPLHF. Complete variable domain (other parts from reference TRBV30 and TRBJ1-6): SQTIHQWPATLVQPVGSPLSLECTVEGTSNPNLYWYRQAAGRGLQLLFYSVGIGQISSEVPQNLSASRPQDRQFILSSKKLLLSDSGFYLCASNFGQTMYNSPLHFGNGTRLTVT.

The gene calls are TRBV29-1 and TRBJ2-6, with unresolved D. This CDR3 has 13 residues. The V and J ends lost 7 bases and 3 bases respectively, with 10 bases between them. CDR1 is SQVTM and CDR2 is ANQGSEA in the germline V gene. CDR3 nucleotide sequence: TGCAGCGCTACGGTCCTTGGGGCCAACGTCCTGACTTTC. It codes for CSATVLGANVLTF.

The gene calls are TRBV7-2 and TRBJ1-1; D is perhaps TRBD1 (5 bases). The CDR3 runs 15 residues. The germline CDR1 and CDR2 sequences are SGHTA and FQGNSA. Trimming removed 5 bases from V and 1 base from J, with 14 bases in between. The CDR3 region is CASSMRADRNTEAFF. The CDR3 coding sequence is TGTGCCAGCAGCATGAGAGCCGACAGGAACACTGAAGCTTTCTTT.

The gene calls are TRBV28 and TRBJ1-2; tentatively, D is TRBD1 (6 bases). V was cut by 4 bases and J by 2 bases, with 8 bases left in between. CDR1 MDHEN and CDR2 SYDVKM come from the germline V gene. The CDR3 consists of 13 residues. The CDR3 loop is CASSSTGNYGYTF. In nucleotides, the CDR3 is TGTGCCAGCAGTTCCACAGGGAACTATGGCTACACCTTC.

The table lists this clone with a few counts. The J gene is TRBJ2-5, the V gene TRBV5-1; the D is unclear. The CDR3 contains 14 residues. With 6 bases removed from V and 5 bases from J, the gap between germline ends came to 17 bases. Germline CDR1 reads SGHRS; CDR2 reads YFSETQ. The CDR3 DNA is TGCGCCAGCAAATTAGAACCCCCCGGGGAGACCCAGTACTTC. This codes for CASKLEPPGETQYF. The full variable domain, in which reference TRBV5-1 and TRBJ2-5 provide the parts outside the CDR3, is KAGVTQTPRYLIKTRGQQVTLSCSPISGHRSVSWYQQTPGQGLQFLFEYFSETQRNKGNFPGRFSGRQFSNSRSEMNVSTLELGDSALYLCASKLEPPGETQYFGPGTRLLVL.

The gene calls are TRBV16 and TRBJ2-1; D unclear. This CDR3 is built from 12 residues. V was trimmed by 2 bases and J by 4 bases, leaving 3 bases between them. CDR1 and CDR2 (germline): KGHSY, FQNENV. Here the CDR3 DNA reads TGTGCCAGCAGCCAACTTTACAATGAGCAGTTCTTC. Its protein is CASSQLYNEQFF.

This sequence joins TRBV21-1 and TRBJ1-4; the table calls TRBD1, which could not be checked here. TRBV21-1 is designated a pseudogene. The CDR3 runs 15 residues. The chain's CDR3 is CASSKGHRDNEKLFF. Here the CDR3 DNA reads TGTGCCAGCAGCAAAGGCCACAGAGATAATGAAAAACTGTTTTTT.

The chain couples TRBV6-5 to TRBJ1-4, with D unclear. The CDR3 consists of 15 residues. V shed 6 bases and J shed 0 bases, with 11 bases lying between them. Germline CDR1 reads MNHEY; CDR2 reads SVGAGI. The CDR3 region is CASRVTTATNEKLFF. CDR3 bases: TGTGCCAGCAGAGTGACAACAGCAACTAATGAAAAACTGTTTTTT.

This chain links TRBV5-1 with TRBJ1-6; 9 bases are shared with TRBD1. Trimming cost V 4 bases and J 8 bases; bases outside gene matches: 4. This CDR3 has 14 amino acids. The germline gives CDR1 SGHRS, CDR2 YFSETQ. CDR3 protein: CASSVGQGHSPLHF. The CDR3 bases are TGCGCCAGCAGCGTGGGACAGGGACATTCACCCCTCCACTTT.

The rearrangement links TRBV6-1 to TRBJ1-4; the match to TRBD1 covers 7 bases. CDR1 is MNHNS and CDR2 is SASEGT in the germline V gene. The ends lost 10 bases at V and 8 bases at J; junction bases unmatched: 16. The CDR3 contains 15 residues. The CDR3 bases are TGTGCCACCCAATATCTAGGGGGCGCAGGGGAAAAACTGTTTTTT. It codes for CATQYLGGAGEKLFF.